The rows below give T cell receptor beta chains drawn from one sample of a study of blood T cell repertoires in COVID-19. The repertoire was sequenced with immunoSEQ multiplex PCR; TCRdb's copy has only in-frame clones and lacks some. The sample holds tens of thousands of clones, over 80% seen once. The specimen sequenced was peripheral blood. All receptors derive from a man aged 50-60 years with acute or convalescent COVID-19. Both conserved end residues are part of each CDR3. The order of the fields is clone size, D gene, V gene, J gene, CDR3 DNA, CDR3 protein. D genes are given only for firm matches. The size field is filled for only some rows; it gives once, few, many or a size class.

clone size: .
D gene: .
V gene: TRBV6-6
J gene: TRBJ2-6
CDR3 DNA: TGTGCCAGCAGTCGCCAAGGGGAACAAAGTCGGACCAACGTCCTGACTTTC
CDR3 protein: CASSRQGEQSRTNVLTF

clone size: .
D gene: .
V gene: TRBV29-1
J gene: TRBJ2-3
CDR3 DNA: TGCAGCGTTGAAGGAGTAATCACAGATACGCAGTATTTT
CDR3 protein: CSVEGVITDTQYF

clone size: .
D gene: TRBD2
V gene: TRBV28
J gene: TRBJ2-1
CDR3 DNA: TGTGCCAGCTGGGGCGGGAGCGGTCCCAATGAGCAGTTCTTC
CDR3 protein: CASWGGSGPNEQFF

clone size: .
D gene: .
V gene: TRBV7-3
J gene: TRBJ1-1
CDR3 DNA: TGTGCCAGCAGCTTAAACAGGGACACTGAAGCTTTCTTT
CDR3 protein: CASSLNRDTEAFF

clone size: .
D gene: .
V gene: TRBV6-5
J gene: TRBJ2-2
CDR3 DNA: TGTGCCAGCAGTCCGACAGGCCCCACCGGGGAGCTGTTTTTT
CDR3 protein: CASSPTGPTGELFF

clone size: .
D gene: .
V gene: TRBV5-5
J gene: TRBJ2-3
CDR3 DNA: TGTGCCAGCAGCTTGGGGTCAGGGACAGATACGCAGTATTTT
CDR3 protein: CASSLGSGTDTQYF

clone size: .
D gene: .
V gene: TRBV10-1
J gene: TRBJ2-5
CDR3 DNA: TGCGCCAGCAGTGAGTCGAGCGAGACCCAGTACTTC
CDR3 protein: CASSESSETQYF

clone size: .
D gene: TRBD2
V gene: TRBV11-2
J gene: TRBJ2-7
CDR3 DNA: TGTGCCAGCAGTCAAGGGACTAGCAACAACGAGCAGTACTTC
CDR3 protein: CASSQGTSNNEQYF

clone size: .
D gene: TRBD1
V gene: TRBV25-1
J gene: TRBJ2-7
CDR3 DNA: TGTGCCAGCAGTAGGACAGGGGGCGGCGAGCAGTACTTC
CDR3 protein: CASSRTGGGEQYF

clone size: .
D gene: .
V gene: TRBV4-3
J gene: TRBJ1-6
CDR3 DNA: TGCGCCAGCAGCCATACCCAGGGGACGTATAATTCACCCCTCCACTTT
CDR3 protein: CASSHTQGTYNSPLHF

clone size: .
D gene: TRBD1
V gene: TRBV15
J gene: TRBJ1-1
CDR3 DNA: TGTGCCACCAGCAGAGGCCTCCCGGGACAGGTATTGAACACTGAAGCTTTCTTT
CDR3 protein: CATSRGLPGQVLNTEAFF

clone size: .
D gene: TRBD1
V gene: TRBV5-1
J gene: TRBJ2-2
CDR3 DNA: TGCGCCAGCAGCTTGGCTCTGCCGGGACAGGGGAACGGGGAGCTGTTTTTT
CDR3 protein: CASSLALPGQGNGELFF

clone size: .
D gene: .
V gene: TRBV19
J gene: TRBJ1-2
CDR3 DNA: TGTGCCAGTAGGGACATAAACAACTATGGCTACACCTTC
CDR3 protein: CASRDINNYGYTF

clone size: .
D gene: .
V gene: TRBV7-9
J gene: TRBJ2-7
CDR3 DNA: TGTGCCAGCAGCTTAGATCGGGCCTACGAGCAGTACTTC
CDR3 protein: CASSLDRAYEQYF

clone size: .
D gene: .
V gene: TRBV5-6
J gene: TRBJ2-7
CDR3 DNA: TGTGCCAGCAGCTCCGTACTTACTCTAGGCTACGAGCAGTACTTC
CDR3 protein: CASSSVLTLGYEQYF

clone size: .
D gene: .
V gene: TRBV14
J gene: TRBJ2-1
CDR3 DNA: TGTGCCGGGAGGGGGGACTACAATGAGCAGTTCTTC
CDR3 protein: CAGRGDYNEQFF

clone size: .
D gene: TRBD1
V gene: TRBV7-9
J gene: TRBJ2-1
CDR3 DNA: TGTGCCAGCAGCTTCACACAGGGGGCAAGGGAGCAGTTCTTC
CDR3 protein: CASSFTQGAREQFF

clone size: .
D gene: .
V gene: TRBV28
J gene: TRBJ1-2
CDR3 DNA: TGTGCCAGCGGAAGATCGGGGGGCTACACCTTC
CDR3 protein: CASGRSGGYTF

clone size: .
D gene: .
V gene: TRBV7-2
J gene: TRBJ1-5
CDR3 DNA: TGTGCCAGCAGCTTAGTTCCGGGGAATCAGCCCCAGCATTTT
CDR3 protein: CASSLVPGNQPQHF

clone size: .
D gene: TRBD1
V gene: TRBV2
J gene: TRBJ1-5
CDR3 DNA: TGTGCCAGCTACAGGGACAGGGGCAGCAATCAGCCCCAGCATTTT
CDR3 protein: CASYRDRGSNQPQHF

clone size: .
D gene: TRBD1
V gene: TRBV7-9
J gene: TRBJ2-2
CDR3 DNA: TGTGCCAGCCGAAGACAGGGTGAGACCGGGGAGCTGTTTTTT
CDR3 protein: CASRRQGETGELFF

clone size: few
D gene: .
V gene: TRBV19
J gene: TRBJ1-1
CDR3 DNA: TGTGCCAGTAGTATCTACGGGACTGAAGCTTTCTTT
CDR3 protein: CASSIYGTEAFF

clone size: .
D gene: TRBD2
V gene: TRBV7-2
J gene: TRBJ2-7
CDR3 DNA: TGTGCCAGCAGCTTAGAACCTAGGGAAACTAGCGGTTCCTACGAGCAGTACTTC
CDR3 protein: CASSLEPRETSGSYEQYF

clone size: once
D gene: .
V gene: TRBV10-3
J gene: TRBJ2-5
CDR3 DNA: TGTGCCACCAACGGGCTAGCTAGTCCGGAGACCCAGTACTTC
CDR3 protein: CATNGLASPETQYF

clone size: .
D gene: TRBD1
V gene: TRBV28
J gene: TRBJ1-4
CDR3 DNA: TGTGCCAGCAGTCCCGGAGTGGGACAGGGGCGACCAGAACTGTTTTTT
CDR3 protein: CASSPGVGQGRPELFF

clone size: once
D gene: TRBD2
V gene: TRBV3-1/TRBV3-2
J gene: TRBJ2-4
CDR3 DNA: TGTGCCAGCAGCCAAGCACTAGCGGGGGCTCAAAACATTCAGTACTTC
CDR3 protein: CASSQALAGAQNIQYF

clone size: .
D gene: TRBD1
V gene: TRBV19
J gene: TRBJ1-1
CDR3 DNA: TGTGCCAGTAGTAAACGGGACAGGAACACTGAAGCTTTCTTT
CDR3 protein: CASSKRDRNTEAFF

clone size: .
D gene: TRBD1
V gene: TRBV30
J gene: TRBJ1-4
CDR3 DNA: TGTGCCTGGAACCGGGACAGGGACGAAAAACTGTTTTTT
CDR3 protein: CAWNRDRDEKLFF

clone size: .
D gene: .
V gene: TRBV7-9
J gene: TRBJ2-5
CDR3 DNA: TGTGCCAGCAGCCGGAACGGGGGCCAAGAGACCCAGTACTTC
CDR3 protein: CASSRNGGQETQYF

clone size: .
D gene: TRBD2
V gene: TRBV2
J gene: TRBJ2-5
CDR3 DNA: TGTGCCAGCCGGGCACTAGCGGGGGACGGGGAGACCCAGTACTTC
CDR3 protein: CASRALAGDGETQYF

clone size: .
D gene: .
V gene: TRBV18
J gene: TRBJ2-7
CDR3 DNA: TGTGCCAGCTCACCCGAGCCAGGGGCCTACGAGCAGTACTTC
CDR3 protein: CASSPEPGAYEQYF

clone size: .
D gene: TRBD1
V gene: TRBV5-1
J gene: TRBJ2-5
CDR3 DNA: TGCGCCAGCAGCTTGGCCACAGGGGAATGGGAGACCCAGTACTTC
CDR3 protein: CASSLATGEWETQYF

clone size: .
D gene: TRBD2
V gene: TRBV20-1
J gene: TRBJ2-1
CDR3 DNA: TGCAGTGCTAGTGGTGGCGCGGGAGGGACCTACAATGAGCAGTTCTTC
CDR3 protein: CSASGGAGGTYNEQFF

clone size: .
D gene: .
V gene: TRBV12-2
J gene: TRBJ2-3
CDR3 DNA: TGTGCAAGTCGCTTCAGGGGGCCGGGACTCCCGATGGATACGCAGTATTTT
CDR3 protein: CASRFRGPGLPMDTQYF

clone size: .
D gene: .
V gene: TRBV4-2
J gene: TRBJ1-2
CDR3 DNA: TGTGCCAGCAGCCAAGAGGAGGGGCGCGATGGCTACACCTTC
CDR3 protein: CASSQEEGRDGYTF

clone size: .
D gene: .
V gene: TRBV18
J gene: TRBJ1-3
CDR3 DNA: TGTGCCAGCTCACCACCAGATGGGAGGTCTGGAAACACCATATATTTT
CDR3 protein: CASSPPDGRSGNTIYF

clone size: .
D gene: TRBD1
V gene: TRBV13
J gene: TRBJ1-5
CDR3 DNA: TGTGCCAGCAGCTTAAGGGGGACAGAGCAGCCCCAGCATTTT
CDR3 protein: CASSLRGTEQPQHF

clone size: .
D gene: .
V gene: TRBV6-5
J gene: TRBJ2-7
CDR3 DNA: TGTGCCAGCAGGGAGGGGGGGGCCTACGAGCAGTACTTC
CDR3 protein: CASREGGAYEQYF

clone size: .
D gene: .
V gene: TRBV19
J gene: TRBJ2-2
CDR3 DNA: TGTGCCAGTAGCCCTAGTAAAGTTACCGGGGAGCTGTTTTTT
CDR3 protein: CASSPSKVTGELFF

clone size: .
D gene: .
V gene: TRBV27
J gene: TRBJ2-3
CDR3 DNA: TGTGCCAGCGGATTAGGGGGTGCAGATACGCAGTATTTT
CDR3 protein: CASGLGGADTQYF

clone size: .
D gene: TRBD2
V gene: TRBV18
J gene: TRBJ2-1
CDR3 DNA: TGTGCCAGCTGGAGCGGGAGGGCCACGGCTAATGAGCAGTTCTTC
CDR3 protein: CASWSGRATANEQFF

clone size: few
D gene: TRBD2
V gene: TRBV7-8
J gene: TRBJ2-1
CDR3 DNA: TGTGCCAGCAGCTTCTCTAGCGGGGGTTACAATGAGCAGTTCTTC
CDR3 protein: CASSFSSGGYNEQFF

clone size: .
D gene: TRBD1
V gene: TRBV18
J gene: TRBJ2-7
CDR3 DNA: TGTGCCAGCTCAACGGGGACAGGGTTGGAGTACTTC
CDR3 protein: CASSTGTGLEYF

clone size: once
D gene: TRBD1
V gene: TRBV14
J gene: TRBJ2-7
CDR3 DNA: TGTGCCAGCAGCCAATGGGACAGGGGGCAATACGAGCAGTACTTC
CDR3 protein: CASSQWDRGQYEQYF

clone size: .
D gene: .
V gene: TRBV12-3/TRBV12-4
J gene: TRBJ2-5
CDR3 DNA: TGTGCCAGCAGTTTTTTACGGGAAGAGACCCAGTACTTC
CDR3 protein: CASSFLREETQYF

clone size: .
D gene: .
V gene: TRBV11-2
J gene: TRBJ2-5
CDR3 DNA: TGTGCCAGCAGCTTAGATAGCCAGGGGCGGGAGACCCAGTACTTC
CDR3 protein: CASSLDSQGRETQYF

clone size: .
D gene: TRBD1
V gene: TRBV5-1
J gene: TRBJ1-1
CDR3 DNA: TGCGCCAGCAGCTCCCAGACAGGGATGAACACTGAAGCTTTCTTT
CDR3 protein: CASSSQTGMNTEAFF

clone size: .
D gene: .
V gene: TRBV7-2
J gene: TRBJ2-3
CDR3 DNA: TGTGCCAGCAGCTCTGCCTGGGGGGCAGATACGCAGTATTTT
CDR3 protein: CASSSAWGADTQYF

clone size: .
D gene: .
V gene: TRBV12-3/TRBV12-4
J gene: TRBJ1-1
CDR3 DNA: TGTGCCAGCAGTTTGGGGCACACTGAAGCTTTCTTT
CDR3 protein: CASSLGHTEAFF

clone size: .
D gene: TRBD1
V gene: TRBV2
J gene: TRBJ2-5
CDR3 DNA: TGTGCCAGCAAGACCACAGGGGGACAAGAGACCCAGTACTTC
CDR3 protein: CASKTTGGQETQYF

clone size: .
D gene: .
V gene: TRBV13
J gene: TRBJ1-1
CDR3 DNA: TGTGCCAGCAGCTTCAGAGGAGTCACTGAAGCTTTCTTT
CDR3 protein: CASSFRGVTEAFF

clone size: .
D gene: .
V gene: TRBV2
J gene: TRBJ1-6
CDR3 DNA: TGTGCCAGCAGCGGGGTTGGGGGGAATTCACCCCTCCACTTT
CDR3 protein: CASSGVGGNSPLHF